One TCR beta chain is described in this entry. No antigen is known for it. There are no base qualities to consult, and no much larger clone falls within one base. The germline V gene yields SGHDT for CDR1 and YYEEEE for CDR2. Counted from cysteine to phenylalanine, this CDR3 has 15 amino acids. The sequence is cut down to CDR3 DNA, 45 bases in frame from base 1. Trimmed from V: 0 bases; trimmed from J: 5 bases; junction bases lacking a gene match: 3. This record belongs to a study of blood T cell repertoires in COVID-19 (dated by TCRdb to about 2020). Concerning the study at large: Samples covering the acute and convalescent phases of COVID-19 were provided by collaborators in the United States, Italy and Spain. The material from the prospective study consisted of cDNA or gDNA derived from T cells, B-cell-depleted T cells, or PBMCs. The dataset comprised deeply sampled blood TCRbeta repertoires from subjects exposed to, actively infected with, or recovered from COVID-19. The repertoires were released in a freely available public database intended as a resource for research on the immune response to SARS-CoV-2. Samples were obtained from the ongoing ImmuneRACE study (first 160 participants) and from some 1,200 subjects provided by 6 global collaborators. Sample metadata almost always included a de-identified subject ID, COVID-19 status, age in years and sex. Where available, HLA class I and class II types were taken from metadata supplied by the sample provider and were not determined by assay-based typing. Study-level results and caveats: The quantity of clinical and demographic metadata differed by source and by participant and was supplied without curation.

Whole blood was collected in K2EDTA tubes by collaborating institutions according to the institutions' own protocols. For TCRbeta analysis, collaborators shipped samples in one of three forms: frozen whole blood, isolated PBMCs, or DNA extracted from either of those sample types. TCRbeta CDR3 regions were amplified from genomic DNA by means of the immunoSEQ Assay, a bias-controlled multiplex PCR. From the authors' description of their analysis: Nucleated cell counts per sample were estimated from amplification of reference gene primers within the assay. To quantify the absolute abundance of each unique TCRbeta CDR3 rearrangement, sequence reads were collapsed and filtered. For each sample, productive Simpson clonality was calculated as the square root of Simpson's diversity index over productive rearrangements. Here the immuneACCESS table is served through TCRdb, limited to in-frame sequences with V and J called. Missing clones are a known gap in these copies; in checked studies unresolved V genes cover under half, and the rest lacks a known reason. V, J and clone size are those of that table, while D and trimming were read from the DNA. The sample table shows fewer than 150,000 clones, and approximately 84% are seen once. Of the sample, 5.5% to 7% is held by the ten largest clones.

The TCR was taken from a human donor in a cohort sampled during active COVID-19. The sequence joins TRBV5-6 to TRBJ2-2; TRBD2 matches 8 bases in the middle. Input material: peripheral blood. The nucleotide sequence is TGTGCCAGCAGCTTGGACGGGAGGGGGACCGGGGAGCTGTTTTTT. This yields the protein CASSLDGRGTGELFF.